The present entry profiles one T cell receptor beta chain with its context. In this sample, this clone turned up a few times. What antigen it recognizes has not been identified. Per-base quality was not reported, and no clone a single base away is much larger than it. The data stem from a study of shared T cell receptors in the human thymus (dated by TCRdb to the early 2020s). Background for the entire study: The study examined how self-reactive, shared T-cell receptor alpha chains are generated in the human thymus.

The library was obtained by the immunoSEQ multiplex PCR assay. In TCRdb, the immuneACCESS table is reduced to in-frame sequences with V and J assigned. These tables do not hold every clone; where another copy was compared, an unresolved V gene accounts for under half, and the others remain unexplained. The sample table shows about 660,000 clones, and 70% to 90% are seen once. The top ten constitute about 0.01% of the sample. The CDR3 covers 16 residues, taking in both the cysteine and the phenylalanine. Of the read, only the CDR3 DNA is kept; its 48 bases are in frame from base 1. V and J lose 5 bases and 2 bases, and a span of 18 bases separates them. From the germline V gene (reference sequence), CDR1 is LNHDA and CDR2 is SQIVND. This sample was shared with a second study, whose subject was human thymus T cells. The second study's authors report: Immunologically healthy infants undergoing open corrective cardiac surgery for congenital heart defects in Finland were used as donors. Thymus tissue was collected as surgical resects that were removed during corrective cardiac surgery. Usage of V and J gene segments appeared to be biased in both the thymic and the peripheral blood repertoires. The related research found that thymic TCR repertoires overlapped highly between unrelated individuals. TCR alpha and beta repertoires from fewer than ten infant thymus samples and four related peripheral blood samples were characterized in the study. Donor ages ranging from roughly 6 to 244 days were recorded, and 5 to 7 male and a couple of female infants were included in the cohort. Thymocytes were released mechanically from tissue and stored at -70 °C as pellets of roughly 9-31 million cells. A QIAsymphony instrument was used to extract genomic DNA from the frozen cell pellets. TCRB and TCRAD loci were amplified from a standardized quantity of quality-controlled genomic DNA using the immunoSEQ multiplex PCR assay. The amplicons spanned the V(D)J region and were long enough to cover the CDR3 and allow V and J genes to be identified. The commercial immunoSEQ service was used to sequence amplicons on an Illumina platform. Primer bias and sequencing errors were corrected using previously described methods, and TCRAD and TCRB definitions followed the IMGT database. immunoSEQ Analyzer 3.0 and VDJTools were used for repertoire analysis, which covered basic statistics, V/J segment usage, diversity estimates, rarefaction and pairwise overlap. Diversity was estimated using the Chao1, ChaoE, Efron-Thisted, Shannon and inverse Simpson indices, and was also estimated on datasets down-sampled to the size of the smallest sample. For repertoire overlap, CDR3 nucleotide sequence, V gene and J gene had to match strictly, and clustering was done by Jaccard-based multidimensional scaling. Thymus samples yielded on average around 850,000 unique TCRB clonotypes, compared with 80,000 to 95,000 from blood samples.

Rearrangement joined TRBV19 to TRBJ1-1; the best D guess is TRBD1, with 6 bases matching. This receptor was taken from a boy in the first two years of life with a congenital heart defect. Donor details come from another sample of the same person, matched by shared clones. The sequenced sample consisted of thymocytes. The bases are TGTGCCAGTAGTGGAAGTTGGGCAGGGACAAACACTGAAGCTTTCTTT. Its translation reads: CASSGSWAGTNTEAFF.